The 20 T cell receptor beta chains below all came from one sample that was sequenced in a study of T cells in Graves' hyperthyroidism and ophthalmopathy. Authors of the study amplified TCR beta CDR3 regions from RNA transcripts. First-round RT-PCR with HTBI primers amplified the TCR CDR3 region. One entry per CDR3 protein results from TCRdb running MiXCR on the multiplex PCR reads. The table records about 640,000 distinct CDR3 sequences, around 20% of them present only once. The sequencing input was blood. The receptors shown here come from a man aged 25-40 years with Graves' ophthalmopathy.

The sample holds a few counts of this clonotype. The chain recombines TRBV4-2 with TRBJ1-6; D gene ambiguous. CDR1 is LGHNA, CDR2 YNFKEQ, per germline. Trimming cost V 0 bases and J 10 bases, with 13 bases left between them. This CDR3 spans 15 amino acids. As DNA, the CDR3 is TGTGCCAGCAGCCAAGATAGAAGGGAAGGATCACCCCTCCACTTT. This encodes CASSQDRREGSPLHF.

A few counts support this clonotype. The rearrangement uses TRBV24-1 and TRBJ2-2; D uncertain. The CDR3 runs to 13 residues. V was clipped by 5 bases and J by 0 bases, with 3 bases between them. Germline-derived CDR1 and CDR2 are KGHDR and SFDVKD. DNA of the CDR3: TGTGCCACCAGTGGTACGAACACCGGGGAGCTGTTTTTT. This codes for CATSGTNTGELFF.

This chain links TRBV20-1 with TRBJ2-3; 7 nucleotides match TRBD1. The CDR3 extends over 15 amino acids. The V gene end was trimmed by 6 bases and the J gene end by 2 bases; junction bases not matched to a gene: 11. Germline V gene data show CDR1 as DFQATT and CDR2 as SNEGSKA (reference sequence). The CDR3 DNA sequence: TGCAGTGCGGGACAGCCCTTCGGGCCCACAGATACGCAGTATTTT. Encoded protein: CSAGQPFGPTDTQYF.

This clonotype was detected a few times. This may be a read error, as it is one base from a much larger clone. The V gene is TRBV30, the J gene TRBJ1-1; 10 bases line up with TRBD1. The trim removed 1 base at V and 3 bases at J, leaving 2 bases unmatched. Germline V gene data show CDR1 as GTSNPN and CDR2 as SVGIG (reference sequence). CDR3 length: 14 residues. The CDR3 nucleotides read TGTGCCTGGAGTGCCGGGACAGGGGACACTGAAGCTTTCTTT. Translation gives CAWSAGTGDTEAFF.

V and J are TRBV29-1 and TRBJ1-2; 7 bases map to TRBD1. The trim removed 5 bases at V and 3 bases at J, leaving 0 bases unmatched. Per germline, CDR1 SQVTM and CDR2 ANQGSEA. The CDR3 spans 11 residues. CDR3 in DNA: TGCAGCGTTACAGGGGACTATGGCTACACCTTC. Protein sequence: CSVTGDYGYTF.

At least ten counts were recorded for this clonotype. J is TRBJ2-7 and V is TRBV7-8; 11 bases map to TRBD2. The CDR3 is 17 amino acids. J gave up 5 bases and V 5 bases, and 14 bases lay outside the gene matches. The germline V gene has CDR1 SGHVS and CDR2 FQNEAQ. CDR3 nucleotides: TGTGCCAGCAGCCCCGGAACTAGCGGGAGACGGCTCCACGAGCAGTACTTC. Its translation is CASSPGTSGRRLHEQYF.

This clonotype came up a few times. This sequence joins TRBV27 and TRBJ2-6; 8 nucleotides match TRBD2. Germline V gene lookup returns CDR1 MNHEY and CDR2 SMNVEV (reference sequence). The CDR3 extends over 18 amino acids. With V trimmed by 5 bases and J by 5 bases, 14 bases remained unmatched. CDR3 sequence: CASSPASGSMFWANVLTF. CDR3 in DNA: TGTGCCAGCAGTCCGGCAAGCGGGAGTATGTTTTGGGCCAACGTCCTGACTTTC. Filled out from reference TRBV27 and TRBJ2-6, the complete variable domain reads EAQVTQNPRYLITVTGKKLTVTCSQNMNHEYMSWYRQDPGLGLRQIYYSMNVEVTDKGDVPEGYKVSRKEKRNFPLILESPSPNQTSLYFCASSPASGSMFWANVLTFGAGSRLTVL.

The chain recombines TRBV28 with TRBJ2-1; tentatively, D is TRBD1 (6 bases). CDR1 and CDR2 from the germline V gene are MDHEN and SYDVKM. Trimming shortened V by 3 bases and J by 8 bases, and 11 bases separated the two germline ends. This CDR3 spans 13 amino acids. Here the CDR3 reads CASSFTGFDEQFF. CDR3 bases: TGTGCCAGCAGTTTTACAGGGTTCGATGAGCAGTTCTTC.

This clonotype was recorded a few times. The chain recombines TRBV20-1 with TRBJ2-1, with D tentatively TRBD2 (5 bases). Trimming stripped 1 base from V and 4 bases from J, with 8 bases between. Germline assignment: CDR1 DFQATT and CDR2 SNEGSKA (reference sequence). This CDR3 has 13 amino acids. The CDR3 region has the DNA TGCAGTGCTAGAGCGACTAATTACAATGAGCAGTTCTTC. Translating gives CSARATNYNEQFF.

The rearrangement uses TRBV9 and TRBJ1-4, with D unclear. The CDR3 spans 16 residues. V lost 0 bases, J lost 0 bases, and 9 bases lay in between. The germline CDR1 and CDR2 sequences are SGDLS and YYNGEE. CDR3 loop: CASSVEVRTTNEKLFF. Here the CDR3 DNA reads TGTGCCAGCAGCGTAGAGGTCAGAACAACTAATGAAAAACTGTTTTTT.

On this clonotype: Possible read error: a much larger clone is one base away. The rearrangement links TRBV28 to TRBJ2-3; TRBD1 matches at 7 bases. The J segment lost 0 bases and the V segment lost 4 bases, leaving 4 bases of the junction unmatched. Germline lookup yields CDR1 MDHEN and CDR2 SYDVKM. The CDR3 spans 15 residues. CDR3 region: CASSWTGPSTDTQYF. In nucleotides, the CDR3 is TGTGCCAGCAGTTGGACAGGTCCTAGCACAGATACGCAGTATTTT. The variable domain in full, with the rest retrieved from reference TRBV28 and TRBJ2-3, is DVKVTQSSRYLVKRTGEKVFLECVQDMDHENMFWYRQDPGLGLRLIYFSYDVKMKEKGDIPEGYSVSREKKERFSLILESASTNQTSMYLCASSWTGPSTDTQYFGPGTRLTVL.

Regarding this clonotype: A junction end diverges from the germline sequence, so it may reflect a read error. The rearrangement joins TRBV10-3 to TRBJ1-6, with 9 bases identical to TRBD1. Germline V gene data show CDR1 as ENHRY and CDR2 as SYGVKD. The CDR3 covers 14 residues. CDR3 in DNA: TGTGCCGTCAGTGAACAGGGGGCTTCAAGTACCCTCCACTTT. Translation: CAVSEQGASSTLHF.

This clonotype was counted many times. The V and J genes are TRBV12-3 or TRBV12-4 and TRBJ2-3, with D maybe TRBD2 (6 bases). V lost 5 bases and J 0 bases, leaving 12 bases between the germline ends. The CDR3 covers 15 residues. The CDR3 bases are TGTGCCAGCAGTCCAGGGACTCTAAGCACAGATACGCAGTATTTT. This sequence encodes CASSPGTLSTDTQYF.

This clonotype was counted between two and nine times. This chain connects TRBV7-9 to TRBJ2-7; a weak D match, TRBD1 (5 bases). Germline lookup yields CDR1 SEHNR and CDR2 FQNEAQ (reference sequence). Trimming took 2 bases from V and 1 from J, leaving 9 bases between them. The CDR3 is 14 amino acids. The CDR3 sequence is CASSLTQGSYEQYF. In DNA, the CDR3 is TGTGCCAGCAGCTTAACCCAGGGATCCTACGAGCAGTACTTC. Filled out from reference TRBV7-9 and TRBJ2-7, the complete variable domain reads DTGVSQNPRHKITKRGQNVTFRCDPISEHNRLYWYRQTLGQGPEFLTYFQNEAQLEKSRLLSDRFSAERPKGSFSTLEIQRTEQGDSAMYLCASSLTQGSYEQYFGPGTRLTVT.

This clonotype has at least ten counts. This rearrangement joins TRBV6-5 to TRBJ2-7; 10 bases map to TRBD1. In germline, CDR1 is MNHEY, CDR2 SVGAGI. Trimming removed 0 bases from V and 4 bases from J; junction bases left unmatched: 6. The CDR3 is 16 residues long. Here the CDR3 reads CASSYSRQGAFYEQYF. CDR3 sequence (DNA): TGTGCCAGCAGTTACTCGCGACAGGGGGCTTTTTACGAGCAGTACTTC.

This chain uses TRBV5-5 with TRBJ2-1; D not certain. V shed 0 bases and J shed 4 bases, with 11 bases lying between them. CDR3 size: 15 residues. Germline CDR1 and CDR2: SGHKS and YYEKEE (reference sequence). In DNA form, the CDR3 reads TGTGCCAGCAGCTTGGGATTCGACGAGTACAATGAGCAGTTCTTC. Translating gives CASSLGFDEYNEQFF.

This clonotype was seen ten or more times. The V call is TRBV5-1, the J call TRBJ2-7; TRBD2 matches at 8 bases. The ends lost 0 bases at V and 0 bases at J; junction bases unmatched: 5. CDR3 size: 16 residues. CDR1 SGHRS and CDR2 YFSETQ come from the germline V gene. The CDR3 loop is CASSLELAVSSYEQYF. The CDR3, as DNA: TGCGCCAGCAGCTTGGAACTAGCGGTTAGCTCCTACGAGCAGTACTTC. Drawing the rest from reference TRBV5-1 and TRBJ2-7, the complete variable domain is KAGVTQTPRYLIKTRGQQVTLSCSPISGHRSVSWYQQTPGQGLQFLFEYFSETQRNKGNFPGRFSGRQFSNSRSEMNVSTLELGDSALYLCASSLELAVSSYEQYFGPGTRLTVT.

This clonotype was found a few times. The chain has TRBV6-1 and TRBJ1-6, with D possibly matching TRBD1 (5 bases). The germline CDR1 and CDR2 sequences are MNHNS and SASEGT. The V end lost 5 bases, the J end lost 10 bases, and 21 bases lay between the germline ends. The CDR3 length is 16 residues. The CDR3 DNA follows: TGTGCCAGCAGTCCCCCTCGGGGCGGGACGAGGTCACCCCTCCACTTT. Translation gives CASSPPRGGTRSPLHF.

A word on this clonotype: Being one base from a much bigger clone, this may be a read error. The gene calls are TRBV2 and TRBJ2-1, with 13 bases matching TRBD2. The junction had 8 bases not matched to a gene; V was cut back by 2 bases and J by 7 bases. This CDR3 contains 17 residues. Germline CDR1 SNHLY, CDR2 FYNNEI. CDR3: CASSERLAGGPGNEQFF. Here the CDR3 DNA reads TGTGCCAGCAGTGAACGACTAGCGGGAGGACCGGGGAATGAGCAGTTCTTC.

The chain has TRBV20-1 and TRBJ1-1; maybe TRBD1 (6 bases). The CDR3 has 12 residues. V was trimmed by 3 bases and J by 7 bases, leaving 12 bases between them. CDR1 is DFQATT, CDR2 SNEGSKA, per germline (reference sequence). The CDR3 sequence is CSASTGLLEAFF. The DNA of the CDR3 is TGCAGTGCTAGTACAGGGCTCCTTGAAGCTTTCTTT.